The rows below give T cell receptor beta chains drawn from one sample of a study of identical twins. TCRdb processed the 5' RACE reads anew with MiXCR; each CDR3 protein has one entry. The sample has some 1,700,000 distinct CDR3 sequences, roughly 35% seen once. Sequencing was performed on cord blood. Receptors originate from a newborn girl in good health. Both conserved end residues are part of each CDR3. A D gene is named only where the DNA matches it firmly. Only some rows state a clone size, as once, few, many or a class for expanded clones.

CSAPTVTGNYEQYF	TGCAGTGCTCCGACCGTGACAGGGAACTACGAGCAGTACTTC	TRBV20-1	TRBJ2-7	TRBD1	NA
CASMGWDTDTQYF	TGTGCCAGCATGGGGTGGGACACAGATACGCAGTATTTT	TRBV12-3/TRBV12-4	TRBJ2-3	NA	NA
CSVAFGGPREQFF	TGCAGCGTTGCATTCGGGGGGCCCCGTGAGCAGTTCTTC	TRBV29-1	TRBJ2-1	NA	many
CASSYADRGTEQYF	TGTGCCAGCAGTTACGCAGACAGGGGGACCGAGCAGTACTTC	TRBV6-5	TRBJ2-7	TRBD1	few
CAISESHNQPQHF	TGTGCCATCAGTGAGTCACACAATCAGCCCCAGCATTTT	TRBV10-3	TRBJ1-5	NA	NA
CASKVNPAIRNEQYF	TGTGCCAGCAAGGTTAACCCTGCAATTCGCAATGAGCAGTACTTC	TRBV14	TRBJ2-7	NA	NA
CASSGRDSYTGELFF	TGCGCCAGCAGTGGCCGGGACTCATACACCGGGGAGCTGTTTTTT	TRBV10-2	TRBJ2-2	NA	NA
CASSLDHIGGNTIYF	TGTGCCAGCAGCTTAGACCACATCGGAGGAAACACCATATATTTT	TRBV12-3/TRBV12-4	TRBJ1-3	NA	NA
CASSPDAGPEAFF	TGCGCCAGCAGCCCGGACGCAGGGCCTGAAGCTTTCTTT	TRBV5-1	TRBJ1-1	NA	NA
CASSPGPTYEQYF	TGCGCCAGCAGCCCGGGACCTACCTACGAGCAGTACTTC	TRBV6-5	TRBJ2-7	NA	many
CASSSQGAPSYEQYF	TGCGCCAGCAGCTCCCAGGGGGCCCCCTCCTACGAGCAGTACTTC	TRBV5-1	TRBJ2-7	TRBD1	few
CASSLVSSGRFHEQYF	TGTGCCAGCAGTTTAGTGAGTAGCGGGAGGTTCCACGAGCAGTACTTC	TRBV28	TRBJ2-7	TRBD2	few
CSARDPDRGHYGYTF	TGCAGTGCTAGAGATCCGGACAGGGGGCACTATGGCTACACCTTC	TRBV20-1	TRBJ1-2	TRBD1	few
CSPKGSRQANYGYTF	TGCAGCCCCAAGGGGTCTCGACAGGCTAACTATGGCTACACCTTC	TRBV20-1	TRBJ1-2	NA	NA
CASTEGGHTEAFF	TGTGCCAGCACCGAGGGAGGGCACACTGAAGCTTTCTTT	TRBV11-2	TRBJ1-1	NA	NA
CASSLGVRLLGTGELFF	TGCGCCAGCAGTCTTGGCGTAAGACTACTGGGCACCGGGGAGCTGTTTTTT	TRBV10-2	TRBJ2-2	NA	NA
CASSSGTGPYNEQYF	TGCGCCAGCAGCTCCGGGACAGGGCCATACAATGAGCAGTACTTC	TRBV5-1	TRBJ2-5	TRBD1	NA
CSATDTSGLPYEQYF	TGCAGTGCTACCGATACTAGCGGACTCCCCTACGAGCAGTACTTC	TRBV20-1	TRBJ2-7	TRBD2	few
CASSLSLVGDPGELFF	TGTGCCAGCAGTCTATCGTTAGTAGGGGACCCCGGGGAGCTGTTTTTT	TRBV27	TRBJ2-2	NA	NA
CASSRTDRANQPQHF	TGTGCCAGCAGCCGGACAGACAGGGCCAATCAGCCCCAGCATTTT	TRBV3-1	TRBJ1-5	TRBD1	few
CASSQSGTNSGANVLTF	TGCGCCAGCAGCCAATCCGGGACAAACTCTGGGGCCAACGTCCTGACTTTC	TRBV4-1	TRBJ2-6	NA	NA
CAIRVAYEQYF	TGTGCCATCAGGGTAGCCTACGAGCAGTACTTC	TRBV10-3	TRBJ2-7	NA	NA
CASGQSRNEQYF	TGTGCCAGCGGCCAAAGTCGTAACGAGCAGTACTTC	TRBV3-1	TRBJ2-7	NA	NA
CASSPPPGQGDYTF	TGTGCCAGCAGTCCACCCCCGGGACAGGGTGATTACACCTTC	TRBV12-3/TRBV12-4	TRBJ1-2	TRBD1	NA
CASSLYQGPSYNEQFF	TGTGCCAGCAGTTTATATCAAGGGCCGTCCTACAATGAGCAGTTCTTC	TRBV28	TRBJ2-1	NA	few
CSARKGSLLHNEQFF	TGCAGTGCTAGAAAGGGTAGTCTCCTGCACAATGAGCAGTTCTTC	TRBV20-1	TRBJ2-1	NA	NA
CSARNQSNTEAFF	TGCAGTGCTAGAAACCAGTCGAACACTGAAGCTTTCTTT	TRBV20-1	TRBJ1-1	NA	NA
CASSRALVSGTEAFF	TGCGCCAGCAGCCGAGCACTGGTTTCGGGCACTGAAGCTTTCTTT	TRBV4-1	TRBJ1-1	NA	NA
CASSSDNFGGLRYNEQFF	TGTGCCAGCAGTTCGGACAATTTCGGGGGCCTCAGGTACAATGAGCAGTTCTTC	TRBV27	TRBJ2-1	NA	NA
CASSLGQGLTKQYF	TGCGCCAGCAGCTTGGGGCAGGGTTTGACTAAGCAGTACTTC	TRBV5-1	TRBJ2-4	NA	few
CASRDSYTEAFF	TGCGCCAGCCGGGACTCCTACACTGAAGCTTTCTTT	TRBV4-1	TRBJ1-1	NA	NA
CSAWGAGRSYNEQYF	TGCAGTGCTTGGGGTGCGGGGCGATCCTACAATGAGCAGTACTTC	TRBV20-1	TRBJ2-7	NA	few
CASSLDSDLQPQHF	TGTGCCAGCAGCCTAGACAGCGACCTACAGCCCCAGCATTTT	TRBV7-9	TRBJ1-5	NA	NA
CASSLVGQANQPQHF	TGTGCCAGCAGTTTAGTCGGACAGGCGAATCAGCCCCAGCATTTT	TRBV12-3/TRBV12-4	TRBJ1-5	TRBD1	NA
CASSLVQPPYGYTF	TGTGCCAGCAGCTTAGTACAACCCCCCTATGGCTACACCTTC	TRBV7-2	TRBJ1-2	NA	NA
CASSFPGLAGGSYEQYF	TGTGCCAGCAGCTTTCCCGGACTAGCGGGGGGCTCCTACGAGCAGTACTTC	TRBV5-4	TRBJ2-7	TRBD2	NA
CASSQEPNTGPQAYGYTF	TGCGCCAGCAGCCAAGAGCCAAATACAGGGCCTCAGGCCTATGGCTACACCTTC	TRBV4-1	TRBJ1-2	NA	many
CASSLGQRYDQPQHF	TGTGCCAGCAGCTTAGGACAGCGCTATGATCAGCCCCAGCATTTT	TRBV12-3/TRBV12-4	TRBJ1-5	NA	NA
CASKGPTRYEQYF	TGTGCCAGCAAAGGACCTACAAGGTACGAGCAGTACTTC	TRBV27	TRBJ2-7	NA	few
CASSPRGREITNTEAFF	TGTGCCAGCAGCCCCAGGGGCAGGGAGATTACGAACACTGAAGCTTTCTTT	TRBV7-9	TRBJ1-1	NA	NA
CASSLARGAGYTF	TGTGCCAGCAGCTTAGCTCGGGGGGCTGGCTACACCTTC	TRBV7-2	TRBJ1-2	NA	NA
CASSPPGQPQPDYGYTF	TGTGCCAGCAGTCCTCCGGGACAGCCTCAACCAGACTATGGCTACACCTTC	TRBV12-3/TRBV12-4	TRBJ1-2	TRBD1	few
CSASQGLAGETQYF	TGCAGTGCTAGCCAGGGACTAGCCGGAGAGACCCAGTACTTC	TRBV20-1	TRBJ2-5	TRBD2	few
CSAGDSSYNSPLHF	TGCAGTGCCGGGGACAGCTCCTATAATTCACCCCTCCACTTT	TRBV20-1	TRBJ1-6	TRBD1	NA
CASRPKETSGRGEQFF	TGTGCCAGCAGGCCGAAAGAGACTAGCGGGAGGGGTGAGCAGTTCTTC	TRBV12-3/TRBV12-4	TRBJ2-1	TRBD2	NA
CASTLLPSHGYTF	TGTGCCAGCACCCTCTTACCGTCTCATGGCTACACCTTC	TRBV28	TRBJ1-2	NA	few
CASSLIATSTYEQYF	TGTGCCAGCAGCCTTATAGCTACCTCTACCTACGAGCAGTACTTC	TRBV11-2	TRBJ2-7	NA	NA
CASSRKREGSTDTQYF	TGTGCCAGCAGCAGAAAGCGGGAGGGTAGCACAGATACGCAGTATTTT	TRBV7-9	TRBJ2-3	TRBD2	NA
CASRADRASNQPQHF	TGTGCCAGCAGGGCCGACAGGGCCAGCAATCAGCCCCAGCATTTT	TRBV6-5	TRBJ1-5	TRBD1	NA
CASSFYRTGQPEQYF	TGCGCCAGCAGCTTTTATCGGACAGGGCAGCCCGAGCAGTACTTC	TRBV5-1	TRBJ2-7	TRBD1	few
CSAPRGGGPNTEAFF	TGCAGTGCCCCCCGAGGTGGGGGGCCGAACACTGAAGCTTTCTTT	TRBV20-1	TRBJ1-1	NA	NA
CASSQSTYTDTQYF	TGTGCCAGCAGCCAATCTACTTACACAGATACGCAGTATTTT	TRBV28	TRBJ2-3	NA	many
CASSVAGTGTGRDQAFF	TGTGCCAGCAGCGTAGCCGGGACAGGGACTGGTAGGGATCAAGCTTTCTTT	TRBV9	TRBJ1-1	TRBD1	NA
CASSSLAGLSYEQYF	TGCGCCAGCAGCTCACTAGCGGGGCTAAGCTACGAGCAGTACTTC	TRBV5-1	TRBJ2-7	TRBD2	few
CASSQGGSSGANYGYTF	TGTGCCAGCAGCCAAGGAGGGTCCTCAGGGGCTAACTATGGCTACACCTTC	TRBV3-1	TRBJ1-2	NA	NA
CASIPDSLTYGYTF	TGTGCCAGCATACCGGACAGTCTTACCTATGGCTACACCTTC	TRBV6-1	TRBJ1-2	NA	NA
CASRRGLAGSYNEQYF	TGTGCCAGCAGGCGCGGACTAGCGGGCAGTTACAATGAGCAGTACTTC	TRBV14	TRBJ2-7	TRBD2	NA
CSAGGLAVPTDTQYF	TGCAGTGCTGGTGGACTAGCGGTCCCCACAGATACGCAGTATTTT	TRBV20-1	TRBJ2-3	TRBD2	few
CASSPDREHGYTF	TGTGCCAGCAGTCCGGACAGGGAGCATGGCTACACCTTC	TRBV6-6	TRBJ1-2	TRBD1	few
CASSQLAGAYEQYF	TGTGCCAGCAGTCAACTAGCGGGTGCCTACGAGCAGTACTTC	TRBV4-1	TRBJ2-7	TRBD2	many